This is a list of T cell receptor beta chains from one sample in a study of T cells after yellow fever vaccination. Each CDR3 protein gets one entry after TCRdb re-called the 5' RACE reads with MiXCR. The table includes just under 600,000 distinct CDR3 sequences, about 13% detected once. Sequenced material: PBMCs, taken on the day of the yellow fever booster vaccination. These receptors were taken from a man aged 25 to 40 who received the YFV17D yellow fever vaccine. CDR3s include the opening cysteine and the closing phenylalanine or tryptophan. D genes are given only for firm matches. Not all rows give a size; the values are once, few, many and, for expanded clones, a class.

V	D	size	J	CDR3	DNA
TRBV12-3/TRBV12-4	.	few	TRBJ2-3	CASSLRRQINTDTQYF	TGTGCCAGCAGTTTGAGGCGACAGATAAACACAGATACGCAGTATTTT
TRBV3-1	.	few	TRBJ2-7	CASSLSEPYEQYF	TGTGCCAGCAGCCTTAGCGAACCCTACGAGCAGTACTTC
TRBV6-1	TRBD2	.	TRBJ2-1	CASRTAILAGDGNEQFF	TGTGCCAGCAGGACAGCAATTCTAGCGGGAGATGGGAATGAGCAGTTCTTC
TRBV19	.	few	TRBJ2-2	CASSVQGSTGELFF	TGTGCCAGTAGTGTACAGGGATCTACCGGGGAGCTGTTTTTT
TRBV20-1	.	.	TRBJ2-1	CSARASTGSWYNEQFF	TGCAGTGCTAGAGCTTCCACGGGGAGTTGGTACAATGAGCAGTTCTTC
TRBV29-1	.	.	TRBJ2-7	CSVILGTSDPYEQYF	TGCAGCGTAATCCTCGGGACGTCCGATCCCTACGAGCAGTACTTC
TRBV2	TRBD2	.	TRBJ2-1	CASKNQETSGRSYEQFF	TGTGCCAGCAAGAATCAAGAGACTAGCGGGAGATCTTATGAGCAGTTCTTC
TRBV20-1	.	few	TRBJ2-1	CSATRSSLYNEQFF	TGCAGTGCCACCCGATCTAGCTTATACAATGAGCAGTTCTTC
TRBV7-2	.	few	TRBJ2-5	CASSLHSGQSRETQYF	TGTGCCAGCAGCTTACACAGTGGACAGTCTCGAGAGACCCAGTACTTC
TRBV7-2	.	.	TRBJ2-7	CASRTPPSYEQYF	TGTGCCAGCAGAACCCCCCCCTCCTACGAGCAGTACTTC
TRBV2	.	.	TRBJ1-1	CAIRVINTEAFF	TGTGCCATAAGGGTTATCAACACTGAAGCTTTCTTT
TRBV5-1	TRBD1	few	TRBJ1-2	CASSQGQGGYGYTF	TGCGCCAGCAGCCAAGGACAGGGCGGGTATGGCTACACCTTC
TRBV20-1	TRBD2	.	TRBJ2-1	CSASGSGSGRIDEQFF	TGCAGTGCTAGTGGGTCTGGTAGCGGGAGGATCGATGAGCAGTTCTTC
TRBV7-9	TRBD1	few	TRBJ1-2	CASSSSDRAYGYTF	TGTGCCAGCAGCTCATCCGACAGGGCCTATGGCTACACCTTC
TRBV7-2	.	.	TRBJ1-3	CASSSVPTARSGNTIYF	TGTGCCAGCAGCTCCGTACCGACTGCCCGATCTGGAAACACCATATATTTT
TRBV6-1	.	few	TRBJ1-2	CACEAILIPPNYGYTF	TGTGCCTGCGAGGCGATCTTAATTCCCCCTAACTATGGCTACACCTTC
TRBV5-1	TRBD2	few	TRBJ2-2	CASSNRLADAGELFF	TGCGCCAGCAGCAACCGACTAGCGGACGCCGGGGAGCTGTTTTTT
TRBV4-3	.	few	TRBJ2-7	CASSHLHGSYEQYF	TGCGCCAGCAGCCACTTGCACGGCTCCTACGAGCAGTACTTC
TRBV30	.	.	TRBJ1-1	CAWSWAGNTEAFF	TGTGCCTGGAGTTGGGCAGGGAACACTGAAGCTTTCTTT
TRBV28	TRBD2	.	TRBJ2-2	CATRLAGAGELFF	TGTGCCACCCGACTAGCGGGAGCCGGGGAGCTGTTTTTT
TRBV30	.	many	TRBJ1-5	CAWSANLGNQPQHF	TGTGCCTGGAGTGCCAATTTGGGCAATCAGCCCCAGCATTTT
TRBV11-1	TRBD1	.	TRBJ2-1	CASSLRLRGLAASVREQFF	TGTGCTAGCAGCTTAAGATTGAGGGGGCTAGCTGCCTCGGTTCGTGAGCAGTTCTTC
TRBV6-5	.	few	TRBJ2-5	CASSYSTGIQETQYF	TGTGCCAGCAGTTACTCGACCGGGATTCAAGAGACCCAGTACTTC
TRBV20-1	.	few	TRBJ2-1	CSGWDNPEQFF	TGCAGTGGTTGGGACAATCCCGAGCAGTTCTTC
TRBV5-4	TRBD2	few	TRBJ2-7	CASSERGTSGTEQYF	TGTGCCAGCAGCGAAAGAGGGACTAGCGGGACCGAGCAGTACTTC
TRBV3-1	TRBD1	.	TRBJ1-1	CASSQRTGSEAFF	TGTGCCAGCAGCCAGAGGACAGGGTCTGAAGCTTTCTTT
TRBV27	.	.	TRBJ2-1	CASSLFGRSGEQFF	TGTGCCAGCAGTTTATTTGGTCGTTCGGGTGAGCAGTTCTTC
TRBV19	.	.	TRBJ1-3	CASREDLWGNTIYF	TGTGCCAGTCGAGAAGATCTATGGGGAAACACCATATATTTT
TRBV3-1	TRBD1	.	TRBJ1-5	CASSQAPRGTVVLSNQPQHF	TGTGCCAGCAGCCAAGCCCCCAGGGGGACAGTAGTCCTTAGCAATCAGCCCCAGCATTTT
TRBV2	.	few	TRBJ2-1	CASSEGGPRVNEQFF	TGTGCCAGCAGTGAAGGTGGGCCCCGAGTGAATGAGCAGTTCTTC
TRBV11-2	TRBD1	few	TRBJ2-7	CASSSQGAAWSSSIGFEQYF	TGTGCCAGCAGCTCCCAGGGGGCCGCTTGGTCTAGCAGTATTGGGTTCGAGCAGTACTTC
TRBV11-2	TRBD2	few	TRBJ2-7	CASSSLAGEGVISPYEQYF	TGTGCCAGCAGCTCCTTAGCGGGAGAGGGAGTTATATCCCCCTACGAGCAGTACTTC
TRBV29-1	.	few	TRBJ2-7	CSVEVGQKAYEQYF	TGCAGCGTTGAGGTCGGACAAAAGGCCTACGAGCAGTACTTC
TRBV5-1	TRBD2	.	TRBJ2-1	CASSPATSGDYNEQFF	TGCGCCAGCAGCCCCGCAACTAGCGGAGACTACAATGAGCAGTTCTTC
TRBV20-1	TRBD2	.	TRBJ2-7	CSARDKTSALYEQYF	TGCAGTGCTAGAGATAAGACTAGCGCCCTCTACGAGCAGTACTTC
TRBV27	.	many	TRBJ1-6	CASGNRANPTSSYNSPLHF	TGTGCCAGCGGTAACAGGGCTAACCCGACTAGCTCCTATAATTCACCCCTCCACTTT
TRBV7-7	.	few	TRBJ2-3	CASSLGVGLSTDTQYF	TGTGCCAGCAGCTTAGGGGTGGGACTCAGCACAGATACGCAGTATTTT
TRBV10-3	.	many	TRBJ2-3	CAITGNLLADTQYF	TGTGCCATCACCGGGAACCTGCTAGCAGATACGCAGTATTTT
TRBV27	TRBD2	few	TRBJ2-3	CASSPPGLVATDTQYF	TGTGCCAGCAGTCCCCCGGGACTAGTAGCGACAGATACGCAGTATTTT
TRBV27	TRBD2	few	TRBJ2-5	CASSLAKGLAKETQYF	TGTGCCAGCAGTTTAGCCAAGGGACTAGCGAAGGAGACCCAGTACTTC
TRBV6-1	TRBD2	.	TRBJ2-1	CASSPPSGSRKERFF	TGTGCCAGCAGTCCACCCAGCGGGAGTCGCAAGGAGCGGTTCTTC
TRBV20-1	TRBD1	many	TRBJ1-4	CSASPATGGLTNEKLFF	TGCAGTGCTAGTCCAGCGACAGGGGGCTTAACTAATGAAAAACTGTTTTTT
TRBV19	.	few	TRBJ2-7	CASSIGRLYEQYF	TGTGCCAGTAGTATCGGCAGATTGTACGAGCAGTACTTC
TRBV15	TRBD2	.	TRBJ2-6	CATSRDRGGSGGANVLTF	TGTGCCACCAGCAGAGATCGTGGCGGGAGTGGCGGGGCCAACGTCCTGACTTTC
TRBV6-2/TRBV6-3	TRBD1	few	TRBJ1-6	CASTWGTDRNSPLHF	TGTGCCAGCACCTGGGGGACAGACCGAAATTCACCCCTCCACTTT
TRBV6-1	.	.	TRBJ1-6	CASSSNRAENSPLHF	TGTGCCAGCAGCTCAAACAGGGCTGAGAATTCACCCCTCCACTTT
TRBV25-1	.	.	TRBJ2-1	CASSLAAGGDEQFF	TGTGCCAGCAGTTTGGCAGCCGGCGGAGATGAGCAGTTCTTC
TRBV18	.	.	TRBJ2-3	CASSPPSNGDTQYF	TGTGCCAGCTCACCACCTAGTAATGGAGATACGCAGTATTTT
TRBV5-1	.	few	TRBJ1-1	CASSLVGSEAFF	TGCGCCAGCAGCTTGGTGGGAAGTGAAGCTTTCTTT
TRBV7-2	.	.	TRBJ2-7	CASSKSRAEQYF	TGTGCCAGCAGTAAAAGCCGGGCCGAGCAGTACTTC